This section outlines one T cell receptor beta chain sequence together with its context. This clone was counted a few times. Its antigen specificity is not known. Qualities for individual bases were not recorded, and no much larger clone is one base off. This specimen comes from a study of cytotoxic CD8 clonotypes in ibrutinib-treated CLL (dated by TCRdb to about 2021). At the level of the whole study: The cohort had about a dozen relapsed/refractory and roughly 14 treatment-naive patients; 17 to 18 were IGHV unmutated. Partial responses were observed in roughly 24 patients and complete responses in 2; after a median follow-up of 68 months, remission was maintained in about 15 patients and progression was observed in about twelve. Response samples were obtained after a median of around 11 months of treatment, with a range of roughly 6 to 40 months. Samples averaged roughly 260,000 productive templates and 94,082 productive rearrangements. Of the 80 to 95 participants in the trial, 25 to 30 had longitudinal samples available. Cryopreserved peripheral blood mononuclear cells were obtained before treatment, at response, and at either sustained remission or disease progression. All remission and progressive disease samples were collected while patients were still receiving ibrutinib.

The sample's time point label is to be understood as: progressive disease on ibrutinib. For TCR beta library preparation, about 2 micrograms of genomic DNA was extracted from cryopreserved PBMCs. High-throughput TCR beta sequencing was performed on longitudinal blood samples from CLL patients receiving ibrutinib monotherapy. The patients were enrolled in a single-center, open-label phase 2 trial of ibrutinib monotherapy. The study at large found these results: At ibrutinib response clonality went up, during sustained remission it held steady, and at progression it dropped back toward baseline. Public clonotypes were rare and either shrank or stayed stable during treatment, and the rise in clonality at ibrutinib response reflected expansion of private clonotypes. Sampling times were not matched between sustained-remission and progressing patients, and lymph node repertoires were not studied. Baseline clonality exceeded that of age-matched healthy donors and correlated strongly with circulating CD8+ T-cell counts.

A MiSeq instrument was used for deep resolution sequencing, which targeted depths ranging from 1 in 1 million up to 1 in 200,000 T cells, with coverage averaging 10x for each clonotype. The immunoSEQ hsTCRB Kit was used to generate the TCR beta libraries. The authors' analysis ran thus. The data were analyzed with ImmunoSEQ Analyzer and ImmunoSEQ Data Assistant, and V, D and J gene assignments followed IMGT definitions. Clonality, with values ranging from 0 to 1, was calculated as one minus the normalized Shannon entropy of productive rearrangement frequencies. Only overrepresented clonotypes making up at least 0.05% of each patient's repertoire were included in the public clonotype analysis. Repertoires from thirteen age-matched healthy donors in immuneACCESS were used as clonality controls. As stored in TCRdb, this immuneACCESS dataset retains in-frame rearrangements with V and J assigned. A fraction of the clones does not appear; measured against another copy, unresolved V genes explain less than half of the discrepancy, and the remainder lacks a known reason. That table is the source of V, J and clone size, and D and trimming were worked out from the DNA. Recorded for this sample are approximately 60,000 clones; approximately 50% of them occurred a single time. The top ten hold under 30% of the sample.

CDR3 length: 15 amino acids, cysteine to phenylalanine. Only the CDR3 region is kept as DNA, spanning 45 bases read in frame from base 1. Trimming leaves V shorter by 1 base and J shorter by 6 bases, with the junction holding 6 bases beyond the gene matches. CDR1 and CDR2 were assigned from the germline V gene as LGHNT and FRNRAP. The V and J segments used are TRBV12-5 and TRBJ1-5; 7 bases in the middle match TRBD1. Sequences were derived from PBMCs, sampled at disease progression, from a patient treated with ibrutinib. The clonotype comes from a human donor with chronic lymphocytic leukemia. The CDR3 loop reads CASGLGTGLGQPQHF. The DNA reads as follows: TGTGCTAGTGGTTTGGGGACAGGTCTCGGTCAGCCCCAGCATTTT.